This T cell receptor beta chain stems from a study of shared clonotypes between healthy human individuals. Study observations and caveats: The study found lower generation probabilities in non-shared clonotypes than in those shared by all four donors.

Remarks on this clone: Its antigen is unknown.

Per the original methods: Junction-only sequences without quality scores came from ImmunoSEQ, so filtering differed. Profiling relied on immunoSEQ multiplex PCR, and the TCRdb table lists in-frame clones only, not all of them. From that table come the V and J calls and clone size; the DNA was used to work out D and trimming. Found here are about 2.4 million clones, over 85% of them singletons; the top ten hold 0.36%. J lost 4 bases, V lost 4 bases, and 7 bases had no gene match. Germline V lookup: CDR1 MNHNS, CDR2 SASEGT. The CDR3 has 18 residues. The sequencing input was naive CD4+ T cells from PBMCs. This sample's subset: CD45RA+ positively selected. The TCR comes from a young man in good health. Some clones in this sample may be carry-over from other donors' samples. This sequence joins TRBV6-1 and TRBJ2-1; TRBD2 matches at 16 bases. CDR3 sequence (DNA): TGTGCCAGCAGTGTCGGGACTAGCGGGAGGGGCATGTACAATGAGCAGTTCTTC. Amino acid sequence: CASSVGTSGRGMYNEQFF.